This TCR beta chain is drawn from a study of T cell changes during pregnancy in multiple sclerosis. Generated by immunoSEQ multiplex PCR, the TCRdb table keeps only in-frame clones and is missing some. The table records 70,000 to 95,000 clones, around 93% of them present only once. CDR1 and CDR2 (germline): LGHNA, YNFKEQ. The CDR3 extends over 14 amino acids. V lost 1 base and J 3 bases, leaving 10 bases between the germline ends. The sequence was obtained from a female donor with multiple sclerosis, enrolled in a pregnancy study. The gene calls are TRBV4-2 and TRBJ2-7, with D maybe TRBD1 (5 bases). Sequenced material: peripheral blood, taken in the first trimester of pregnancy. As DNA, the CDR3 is TGTGCCAGCAGCCAAGGGACGCAGGGCTACGAGCAGTACTTC. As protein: CASSQGTQGYEQYF.